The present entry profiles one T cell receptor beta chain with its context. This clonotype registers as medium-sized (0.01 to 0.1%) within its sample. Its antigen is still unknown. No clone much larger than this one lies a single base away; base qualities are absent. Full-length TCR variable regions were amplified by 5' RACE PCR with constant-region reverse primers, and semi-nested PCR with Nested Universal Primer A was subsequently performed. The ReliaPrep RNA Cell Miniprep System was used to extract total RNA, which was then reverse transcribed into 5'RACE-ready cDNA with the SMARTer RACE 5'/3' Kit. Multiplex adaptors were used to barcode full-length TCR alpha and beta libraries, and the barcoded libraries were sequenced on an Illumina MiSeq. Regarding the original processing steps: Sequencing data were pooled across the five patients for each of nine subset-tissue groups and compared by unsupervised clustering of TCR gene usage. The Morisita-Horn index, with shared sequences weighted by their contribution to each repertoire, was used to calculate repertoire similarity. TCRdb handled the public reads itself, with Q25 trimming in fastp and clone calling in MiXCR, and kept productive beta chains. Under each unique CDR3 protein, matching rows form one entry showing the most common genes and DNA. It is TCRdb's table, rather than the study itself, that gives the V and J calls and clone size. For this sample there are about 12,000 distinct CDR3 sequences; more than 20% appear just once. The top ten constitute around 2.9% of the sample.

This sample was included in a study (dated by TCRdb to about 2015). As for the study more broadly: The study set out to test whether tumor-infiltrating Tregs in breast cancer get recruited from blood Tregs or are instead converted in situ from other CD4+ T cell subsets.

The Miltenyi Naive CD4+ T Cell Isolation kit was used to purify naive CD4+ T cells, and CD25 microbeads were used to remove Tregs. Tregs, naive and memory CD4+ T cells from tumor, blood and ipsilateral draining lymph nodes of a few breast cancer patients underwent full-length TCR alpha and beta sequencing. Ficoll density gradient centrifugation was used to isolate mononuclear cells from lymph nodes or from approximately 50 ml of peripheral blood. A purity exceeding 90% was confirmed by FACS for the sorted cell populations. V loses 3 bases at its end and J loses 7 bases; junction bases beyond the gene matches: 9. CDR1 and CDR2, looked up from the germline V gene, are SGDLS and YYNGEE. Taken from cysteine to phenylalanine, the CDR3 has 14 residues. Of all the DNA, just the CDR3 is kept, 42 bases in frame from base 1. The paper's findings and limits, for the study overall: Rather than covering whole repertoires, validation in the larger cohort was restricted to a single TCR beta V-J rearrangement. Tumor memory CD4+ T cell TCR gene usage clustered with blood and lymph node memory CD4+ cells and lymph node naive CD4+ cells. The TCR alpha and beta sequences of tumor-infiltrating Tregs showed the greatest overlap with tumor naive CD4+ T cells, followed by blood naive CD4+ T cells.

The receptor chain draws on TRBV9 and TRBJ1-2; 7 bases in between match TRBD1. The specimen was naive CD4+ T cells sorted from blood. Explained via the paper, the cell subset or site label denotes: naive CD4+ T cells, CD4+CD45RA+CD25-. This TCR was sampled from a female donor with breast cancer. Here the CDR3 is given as CASSARQGSVGYTF. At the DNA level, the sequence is TGTGCCAGCAGCGCTCGACAGGGTTCGGTTGGCTACACCTTC.